This T cell receptor beta chain was observed in a study of cytomegalovirus exposure and HLA in healthy donors. Study information: Early released data had 65 million to 100 million unique TCRs, all coming from HLA-typed donors. General study points: Later on, analysis showed that most CMV-associated TCR beta chains appeared to be HLA-restricted. Rarity marked most TCR sequences, yet some public TCRs occurred in many donors. High sensitivity and specificity were reportedly achieved when the classifier diagnosed cytomegalovirus status.

V was pared by 3 bases and J by 10 bases, with 10 bases of the junction left unmatched. The CDR3 extends over 16 amino acids. CDR1 and CDR2 from the germline V gene are SGHTS and YDEGEE. PCR employed 60 Vbeta and 13 Jbeta primers. Libraries were prepared by immunoSEQ multiplex PCR; TCRdb keeps only in-frame clonotypes and omits some of them. The top ten hold 4.9% of the sample, which has roughly 120,000 clones, approximately 75% seen once. In the case of this clone: Its antigen remains unidentified.

The rearrangement links TRBV5-8 to TRBJ1-6; 10 bases map to TRBD1. The TCR originated in a man aged 50 to 59 in good health and CMV-seropositive. The sample consisted of PBMCs. CDR3 protein: CASSSRQGARNSPLHF. CDR3 sequence (DNA): TGTGCCAGCAGCTCGCGACAGGGGGCAAGGAACTCACCCCTCCACTTT.